These T cell receptor beta chains were read from a single sample in a study of blood T cell repertoires in COVID-19. Sequencing used immunoSEQ multiplex PCR; TCRdb keeps in-frame clones, though not all of them. The profile shows about 400,000 clones, more than 75% of them singletons. The material sequenced was peripheral blood. These receptor sequences come from a human donor in a cohort sampled during active COVID-19. The CDR3 runs from the conserved cysteine through the conserved F or W. A D gene is named only where the DNA matches it firmly. Rows give clone size only sometimes, using once, few, many, or a class for an expanded clone.

size: -
J: TRBJ2-7
V: TRBV4-1
D: -
CDR3: CASSQDSDSPYEQYF
DNA: TGCGCCAGCAGCCAAGATTCGGACAGCCCCTACGAGCAGTACTTC

size: -
J: TRBJ1-1
V: TRBV28
D: -
CDR3: CASSLGLGGTEAFF
DNA: TGTGCCAGCAGTTTGGGGTTGGGGGGCACTGAAGCTTTCTTT

size: -
J: TRBJ2-3
V: TRBV5-1
D: -
CDR3: CASSSLLEDGTQYF
DNA: TGCGCCAGCAGCTCCCTTCTAGAGGATGGTACGCAGTATTTT

size: -
J: TRBJ2-3
V: TRBV5-1
D: -
CDR3: CASSSDRIGSDTQYF
DNA: TGCGCCAGCAGCTCCGACAGGATCGGGTCAGATACGCAGTATTTT

size: once
J: TRBJ1-5
V: TRBV3-1/TRBV3-2
D: -
CDR3: CASSQNRGPQHF
DNA: TGTGCCAGCAGCCAAAATAGAGGGCCCCAGCATTTT

size: -
J: TRBJ2-7
V: TRBV6-6
D: -
CDR3: CASSLTGSYEQYF
DNA: TGTGCCAGCAGTCTGACAGGTTCCTACGAGCAGTACTTC

size: -
J: TRBJ2-1
V: TRBV4-1
D: -
CDR3: CASSTRLIAAAGEQFF
DNA: TGCGCCAGCAGCACCCGACTAATAGCGGCGGCGGGTGAGCAGTTCTTC

size: -
J: TRBJ2-7
V: TRBV29-1
D: -
CDR3: CSVGLGNSYEQYF
DNA: TGCAGCGTCGGTCTAGGCAACTCCTACGAGCAGTACTTC

size: -
J: TRBJ2-7
V: TRBV6-6
D: -
CDR3: CASSRDKEQYF
DNA: TGTGCCAGCAGTAGAGATAAAGAGCAGTACTTC

size: -
J: TRBJ2-7
V: TRBV28
D: TRBD2
CDR3: CASRGGLALTYEQYF
DNA: TGTGCCAGCAGGGGGGGACTAGCGTTAACCTACGAGCAGTACTTC

size: once
J: TRBJ2-1
V: TRBV30
D: TRBD2
CDR3: CAWSRRATGTSGVYEQFF
DNA: TGTGCCTGGAGCAGAAGAGCTACCGGGACTAGCGGGGTTTATGAGCAGTTCTTC

size: -
J: TRBJ1-3
V: TRBV20-1
D: -
CDR3: CSAQTGNTIYF
DNA: TGCAGTGCTCAGACTGGAAACACCATATATTTT

size: few
J: TRBJ2-2
V: TRBV28
D: -
CDR3: CASSLVKGRGATGELFF
DNA: TGTGCCAGCAGTTTAGTGAAGGGGCGCGGTGCTACCGGGGAGCTGTTTTTT

size: few
J: TRBJ2-3
V: TRBV11-2
D: TRBD1
CDR3: CASSLARGTDTQYF
DNA: TGTGCCAGCAGCTTAGCCAGGGGGACAGATACGCAGTATTTT

size: once
J: TRBJ1-6
V: TRBV30
D: -
CDR3: CAWRTGIVSSPLHF
DNA: TGTGCCTGGAGAACAGGGATAGTAAGCTCACCCCTCCACTTT

size: many
J: TRBJ1-1
V: TRBV5-6
D: -
CDR3: CASSSRSTEAFF
DNA: TGTGCCAGCAGCTCACGGAGCACTGAAGCTTTCTTT

size: -
J: TRBJ2-6
V: TRBV21-1
D: -
CDR3: CASSKDRSGANVLTF
DNA: TGTGCCAGCAGCAAAGATCGCTCTGGGGCCAACGTCCTGACTTTC

size: -
J: TRBJ2-5
V: TRBV6-9
D: -
CDR3: CASSYFCQMETQYF
DNA: TGTGCCAGCAGTTATTTCTGCCAGATGGAGACCCAGTACTTC

size: -
J: TRBJ2-1
V: TRBV3-1/TRBV3-2
D: TRBD2
CDR3: CASSQRPSGSEQFF
DNA: TGTGCCAGCAGTCAGAGACCTAGCGGGAGTGAGCAGTTCTTC

size: -
J: TRBJ2-2
V: TRBV27
D: TRBD2
CDR3: CASSLGGGSVGELFF
DNA: TGTGCCAGCAGTTTAGGCGGGGGAAGTGTCGGGGAGCTGTTTTTT

size: -
J: TRBJ1-1
V: TRBV2
D: TRBD1
CDR3: CASSKQGGTEAFF
DNA: TGTGCCAGCAGTAAACAGGGGGGCACTGAAGCTTTCTTT

size: few
J: TRBJ1-1
V: TRBV9
D: -
CDR3: CASSIASGTEAFF
DNA: TGTGCCAGCAGCATAGCCAGCGGCACTGAAGCTTTCTTT

size: -
J: TRBJ2-1
V: TRBV15
D: TRBD2
CDR3: CATSRDNRLAGNEQFF
DNA: TGTGCCACCAGCAGAGATAACAGACTAGCGGGCAATGAGCAGTTCTTC

size: -
J: TRBJ1-2
V: TRBV19
D: -
CDR3: CASSINPGSIYGYTF
DNA: TGTGCCAGTAGTATAAATCCAGGGTCAATATATGGCTACACCTTC

size: -
J: TRBJ1-1
V: TRBV6-5
D: -
CDR3: CASSYGGERTEAFF
DNA: TGTGCCAGCAGTTATGGGGGGGAGCGCACTGAAGCTTTCTTT

size: -
J: TRBJ2-5
V: TRBV30
D: TRBD2
CDR3: CAWSVGGGPRRETQYF
DNA: TGTGCCTGGAGTGTTGGCGGGGGGCCGCGCCGAGAGACCCAGTACTTC

size: -
J: TRBJ2-3
V: TRBV9
D: TRBD2
CDR3: CASSVAGLAGGADTQYF
DNA: TGTGCCAGCAGCGTAGCCGGACTAGCGGGAGGAGCAGATACGCAGTATTTT

size: -
J: TRBJ2-2
V: TRBV14
D: -
CDR3: CASSQGLLRVTGELFF
DNA: TGTGCCAGCAGCCAAGGTTTACTAAGAGTAACCGGGGAGCTGTTTTTT

size: -
J: TRBJ2-7
V: TRBV5-1
D: TRBD2
CDR3: CASSFGTSGYEQYF
DNA: TGCGCCAGCAGCTTCGGAACTAGCGGCTACGAGCAGTACTTC

size: -
J: TRBJ2-1
V: TRBV3-1/TRBV3-2
D: -
CDR3: CASSPLPRSVHSYNEQFF
DNA: TGTGCCAGCAGCCCTCTCCCCCGGAGCGTCCACTCCTACAATGAGCAGTTCTTC

size: -
J: TRBJ1-1
V: TRBV5-1
D: -
CDR3: CASSLGTVMNTEAFF
DNA: TGCGCCAGCAGCTTGGGGACAGTTATGAACACTGAAGCTTTCTTT

size: -
J: TRBJ2-7
V: TRBV7-9
D: TRBD1
CDR3: CASSFPGQTYEQYF
DNA: TGTGCCAGCAGCTTCCCGGGACAGACCTACGAGCAGTACTTC

size: -
J: TRBJ2-6
V: TRBV19
D: -
CDR3: CASSIQKPSGANVLTF
DNA: TGTGCCAGTAGTATTCAGAAACCCTCTGGGGCCAACGTCCTGACTTTC

size: -
J: TRBJ1-3
V: TRBV28
D: -
CDR3: CASSFETGGNTIYF
DNA: TGTGCCAGCAGTTTTGAAACAGGTGGAAACACCATATATTTT

size: -
J: TRBJ2-2
V: TRBV2
D: TRBD1
CDR3: CASSERTGPTGELFF
DNA: TGTGCCAGCAGTGAGAGGACAGGTCCCACCGGGGAGCTGTTTTTT

size: -
J: TRBJ2-1
V: TRBV10-2
D: TRBD1
CDR3: CASSEFARPDRSYNEQFF
DNA: TGCGCCAGCAGTGAATTCGCCAGGCCGGACAGGAGCTACAATGAGCAGTTCTTC

size: -
J: TRBJ1-1
V: TRBV2
D: -
CDR3: CASSWVGKGTEAFF
DNA: TGTGCCAGCAGTTGGGTGGGTAAGGGGACTGAAGCTTTCTTT

size: once
J: TRBJ2-7
V: TRBV4-1
D: -
CDR3: CASSQGDRNTYEQYF
DNA: TGCGCCAGCAGCCAAGGTGACAGGAATACCTACGAGCAGTACTTC

size: -
J: TRBJ2-2
V: TRBV5-1
D: TRBD2
CDR3: CASQRGAGELFF
DNA: TGCGCCAGCCAACGGGGGGCCGGGGAGCTGTTTTTT

size: -
J: TRBJ1-3
V: TRBV19
D: -
CDR3: CASSPTGDSGNTIYF
DNA: TGTGCCAGTAGCCCCACGGGGGACTCTGGAAACACCATATATTTT

size: -
J: TRBJ2-1
V: TRBV4-2
D: TRBD2
CDR3: CASSQDLITSGRALPYNEQFF
DNA: TGTGCCAGCAGCCAAGATCTCATCACTAGCGGGAGGGCCTTGCCCTACAATGAGCAGTTCTTC

size: -
J: TRBJ2-7
V: TRBV12-3/TRBV12-4
D: TRBD2
CDR3: CASSRLARSEQYF
DNA: TGTGCCAGCAGTAGACTAGCGCGAAGCGAGCAGTACTTC

size: -
J: TRBJ2-7
V: TRBV19
D: -
CDR3: CASSIGGNRVSYEQYF
DNA: TGTGCCAGTAGTATTGGCGGCAACAGGGTCTCCTACGAGCAGTACTTC

size: -
J: TRBJ1-4
V: TRBV5-1
D: TRBD1
CDR3: CASSSNTGGDEKLFF
DNA: TGCGCCAGCAGCTCCAATACAGGGGGTGATGAAAAACTGTTTTTT

size: -
J: TRBJ2-1
V: TRBV30
D: -
CDR3: CAWRKIGANEQFF
DNA: TGTGCCTGGAGAAAGATTGGGGCCAATGAGCAGTTCTTC

size: -
J: TRBJ1-2
V: TRBV10-3
D: TRBD1
CDR3: CAISELGDSGYTF
DNA: TGTGCCATCAGTGAGTTAGGGGACAGTGGCTACACCTTC

size: -
J: TRBJ2-3
V: TRBV5-4
D: TRBD1
CDR3: CASSLDTGEGDTQYF
DNA: TGTGCCAGCAGCTTAGACACAGGGGAAGGGGATACGCAGTATTTT

size: -
J: TRBJ2-3
V: TRBV7-2
D: -
CDR3: CASRRSGLDTQYF
DNA: TGTGCCAGCAGAAGAAGCGGCCTAGATACGCAGTATTTT

size: -
J: TRBJ2-7
V: TRBV7-2
D: TRBD1
CDR3: CASSLQGGDYEQYF
DNA: TGTGCCAGCAGCTTACAAGGGGGCGACTACGAGCAGTACTTC

size: -
J: TRBJ2-1
V: TRBV14
D: TRBD1
CDR3: CASSPSTGQGSYNEQFF
DNA: TGTGCCAGCAGCCCTAGTACCGGACAGGGTTCTTACAATGAGCAGTTCTTC

size: few
J: TRBJ1-4
V: TRBV6-6
D: -
CDR3: CASSYRRNEKLFF
DNA: TGTGCCAGCAGTTACAGGAGGAATGAAAAACTGTTTTTT